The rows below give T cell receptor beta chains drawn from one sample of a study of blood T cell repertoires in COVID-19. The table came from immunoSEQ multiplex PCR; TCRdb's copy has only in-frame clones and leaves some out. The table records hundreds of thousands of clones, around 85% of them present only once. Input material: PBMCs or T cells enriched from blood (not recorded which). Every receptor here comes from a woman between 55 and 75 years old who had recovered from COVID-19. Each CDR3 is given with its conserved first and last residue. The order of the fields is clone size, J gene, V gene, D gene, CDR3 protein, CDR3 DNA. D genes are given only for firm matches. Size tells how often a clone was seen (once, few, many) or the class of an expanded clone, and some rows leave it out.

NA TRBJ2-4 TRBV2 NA CASSDFGSLAKNIQYF TGTGCCAGCAGTGATTTCGGTTCTCTAGCCAAAAACATTCAGTACTTC
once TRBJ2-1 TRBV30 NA CAWSLSDNEQFF TGTGCCTGGAGTCTATCGGACAATGAGCAGTTCTTC
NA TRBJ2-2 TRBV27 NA CASTLTWGREAGELFF TGTGCCAGCACCCTTACGTGGGGCCGCGAAGCCGGGGAGCTGTTTTTT
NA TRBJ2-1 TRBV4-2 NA CASSQERRREQFF TGTGCCAGCAGCCAAGAAAGGCGGCGGGAGCAGTTCTTC
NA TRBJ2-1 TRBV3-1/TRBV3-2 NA CASSQVLVNEQFF TGTGCCAGCAGCCAAGTGCTAGTCAATGAGCAGTTCTTC
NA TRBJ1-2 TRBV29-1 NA CSVSQTEHTGRGGGYTF TGCAGCGTTTCCCAAACCGAACATACAGGGAGAGGAGGTGGCTACACCTTC
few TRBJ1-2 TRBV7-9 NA CASSQNYGYTF TGTGCCAGCAGCCAAAACTATGGCTACACCTTC
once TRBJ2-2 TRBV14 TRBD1 CASSQRTGGVGELFF TGTGCCAGCAGCCAGAGGACAGGGGGCGTCGGGGAGCTGTTTTTT
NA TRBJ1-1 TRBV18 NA CASSPVDSEAFF TGTGCCAGCTCACCAGTTGACTCTGAAGCTTTCTTT
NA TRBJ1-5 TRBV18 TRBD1 CASSPQRGGQGNQPQHF TGTGCCAGCTCACCACAGAGAGGGGGACAGGGGAATCAGCCCCAGCATTTT
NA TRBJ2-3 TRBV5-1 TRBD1 CASSQGASDTQYF TGCGCCAGCAGCCAGGGGGCCTCAGATACGCAGTATTTT
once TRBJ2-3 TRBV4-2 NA CASSRSGSTDTQYF TGTGCCAGCAGCCGAAGTGGCTCCACAGATACGCAGTATTTT
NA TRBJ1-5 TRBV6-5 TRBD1 CASSYPTDRVNQPQHF TGTGCCAGCAGTTACCCGACCGACAGGGTCAATCAGCCCCAGCATTTT
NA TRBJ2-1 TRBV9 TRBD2 CASSVASGYNEQFF TGTGCCAGCAGCGTAGCTAGCGGATACAATGAGCAGTTCTTC
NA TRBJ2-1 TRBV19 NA CASTQYNEQFF TGTGCCAGTACCCAGTACAATGAGCAGTTCTTC
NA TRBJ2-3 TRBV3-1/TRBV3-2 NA CASSQDSAGYTDTQYF TGTGCCAGCAGCCAAGATTCGGCGGGGTACACAGATACGCAGTATTTT
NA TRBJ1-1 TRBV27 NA CASIGGPTEAFF TGTGCCAGCATCGGGGGGCCTACTGAAGCTTTCTTT
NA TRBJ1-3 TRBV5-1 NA CASSPNGTPGNTIYF TGCGCCAGCTCACCGAACGGGACACCTGGAAACACCATATATTTT
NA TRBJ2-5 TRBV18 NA CASSPRAKKETQYF TGTGCCAGCTCACCACGGGCAAAGAAAGAGACCCAGTACTTC
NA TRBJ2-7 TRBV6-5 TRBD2 CASSYYGGTYEQYF TGTGCCAGCAGTTACTACGGGGGGACCTACGAGCAGTACTTC
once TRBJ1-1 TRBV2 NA CASSEAMRVAGTEAFF TGTGCCAGCAGTGAAGCTATGAGGGTCGCAGGCACTGAAGCTTTCTTT
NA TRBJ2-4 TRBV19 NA CASSMGGGGYIQYF TGTGCCAGTAGTATGGGAGGGGGTGGGTACATTCAGTACTTC
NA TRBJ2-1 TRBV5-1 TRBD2 CASSFPGGGNEQFF TGCGCCAGCAGCTTCCCGGGGGGTGGCAATGAGCAGTTCTTC
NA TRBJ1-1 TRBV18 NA CASSRDRGAFF TGTGCCAGCTCACGCGACAGAGGTGCTTTCTTT
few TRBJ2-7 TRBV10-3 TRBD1 CAISDGTGTYEQYF TGTGCCATCAGTGACGGGACAGGGACCTACGAGCAGTACTTC
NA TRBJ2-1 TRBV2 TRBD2 CASRGSTGGWGEQFF TGTGCCAGCAGGGGCTCAACGGGGGGATGGGGTGAGCAGTTCTTC
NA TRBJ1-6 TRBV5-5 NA CASSLALTGHNSPLHF TGTGCCAGCAGCTTGGCCCTTACAGGTCATAATTCACCCCTCCACTTT
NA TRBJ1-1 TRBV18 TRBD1 CASSPDRGHPEAFF TGTGCCAGCTCACCCGACAGGGGTCACCCTGAAGCTTTCTTT
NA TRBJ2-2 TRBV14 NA CASSHVQIANTGELFF TGTGCCAGCAGCCATGTACAGATCGCGAACACCGGGGAGCTGTTTTTT
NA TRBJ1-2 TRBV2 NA CASSGGQAIDGYTF TGTGCCAGCAGTGGTGGGCAGGCAATTGACGGCTACACCTTC
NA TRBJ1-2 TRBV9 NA CASSVEKELYGYTF TGTGCCAGCAGCGTAGAGAAGGAGCTTTATGGCTACACCTTC
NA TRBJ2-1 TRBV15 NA CATSARDSSYNEQFF TGTGCCACCAGCGCTCGGGACTCCTCCTACAATGAGCAGTTCTTC
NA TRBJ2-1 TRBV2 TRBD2 CASRSTSARNEQFF TGTGCCAGCAGGTCAACTAGCGCCCGCAATGAGCAGTTCTTC